Given below is one T cell receptor beta chain in context. Its antigen is not identified. A much larger clone differs by one base, so this may be a read error. Naive CD8 libraries came from approximately 20,000 to 980,000 sorted cells with 10%, 30% or 50% RNA. Bulk TCR libraries used previously described methods and listed TCR primers. Each CDR3 protein is one row after TCRdb ran MiXCR on the PCR reads. This sample has 85,000 to 90,000 distinct CDR3 sequences; 19% occur once, and the top ten carry around 0.8%. This sample was taken from a study of molecular identifiers for immune sequencing clone quantification. Looking at the study overall: For replicates, RNA isolated from around 20,000 or 99,000 naive CD8 cells was divided into five portions, of which four were sequenced. Study-level points and caveats: More than 98% of effector molecules, versus under 1% of naive-cell molecules, belonged to clones above 20 RNA copies.

CDR3 length equals 17 residues. The ends lost 5 bases at V and 3 bases at J; junction bases unmatched: 11. Germline V CDR1 and CDR2: LNHDA, SQIVND (reference sequence). The chain employs TRBV19 and TRBJ2-7; 12 positions agree with TRBD2. The clonotype comes from a human donor in good health. Some libraries in this study had Jurkat cell RNA spiked in. Sequences were obtained from naive CD8+ T cells from blood, with Jurkat cell RNA spiked in. Subset here: FACS-sorted CD8+CD4-CCR7+CD45RA+ naive T cells. CDR3 in amino acids: CASSVFTGTSGRYEQYF. Written as DNA, the CDR3 is TGTGCCAGTAGTGTCTTCACCGGGACTAGCGGGCGCTACGAGCAGTACTTC.